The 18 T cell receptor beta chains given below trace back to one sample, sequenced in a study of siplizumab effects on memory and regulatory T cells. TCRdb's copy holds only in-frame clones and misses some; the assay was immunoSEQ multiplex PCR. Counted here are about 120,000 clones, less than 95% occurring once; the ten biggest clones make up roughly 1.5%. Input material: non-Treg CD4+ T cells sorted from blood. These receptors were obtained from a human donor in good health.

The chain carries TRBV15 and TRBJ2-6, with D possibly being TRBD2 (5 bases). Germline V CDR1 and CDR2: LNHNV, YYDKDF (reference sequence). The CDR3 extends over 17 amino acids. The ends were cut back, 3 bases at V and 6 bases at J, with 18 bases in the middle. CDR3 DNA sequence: TGTGCCACCAGCAGTGAGGGTGCGGATCAAAAGGCCAACGTCCTGACTTTC. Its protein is CATSSEGADQKANVLTF.

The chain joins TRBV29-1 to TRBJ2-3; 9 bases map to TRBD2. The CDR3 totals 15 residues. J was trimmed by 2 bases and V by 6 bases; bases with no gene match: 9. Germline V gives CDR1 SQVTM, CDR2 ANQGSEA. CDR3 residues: CSVRGLAGITDTQYF. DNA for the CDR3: TGCAGCGTCCGAGGGCTAGCGGGGATCACAGATACGCAGTATTTT.

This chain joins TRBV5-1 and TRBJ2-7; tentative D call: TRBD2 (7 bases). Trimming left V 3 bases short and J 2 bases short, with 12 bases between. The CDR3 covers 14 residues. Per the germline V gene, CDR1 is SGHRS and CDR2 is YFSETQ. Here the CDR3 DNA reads TGCGCCAGCAGCTCCGAGGGGGGGGCCTACGAGCAGTACTTC. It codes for CASSSEGGAYEQYF.

CDR3 protein: CASSYGKEYEQYF. The CDR3 coding sequence is TGTGCCAGCAGTTACGGTAAAGAGTACGAGCAGTACTTC. The chain uses TRBV6-5 and TRBJ2-7, with D unclear. The CDR3 has 13 residues. Between the trimmed V and J ends, which lost 2 bases and 4 bases, there was a span of 9 bases. Per germline, CDR1 MNHEY and CDR2 SVGAGI.

The CDR3 DNA is TGTGCCAGCAGCTTAAAGTGGCCAGCCTCAACTAATGAAAAACTGTTTTTT. Translation: CASSLKWPASTNEKLFF. The chain links TRBV7-8 to TRBJ1-4, with D unclear. The CDR3 length is 17 residues. With 2 bases removed from V and 0 bases from J, the gap between germline ends came to 13 bases. The germline V gene has CDR1 SGHVS and CDR2 FQNEAQ.

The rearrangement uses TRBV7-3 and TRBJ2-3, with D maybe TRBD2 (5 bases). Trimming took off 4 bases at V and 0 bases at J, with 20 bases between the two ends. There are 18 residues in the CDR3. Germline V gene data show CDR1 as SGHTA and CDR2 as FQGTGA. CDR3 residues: CASSSSGLMITSTDTQYF. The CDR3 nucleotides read TGTGCCAGCAGCTCTTCTGGACTGATGATTACTAGCACAGATACGCAGTATTTT.

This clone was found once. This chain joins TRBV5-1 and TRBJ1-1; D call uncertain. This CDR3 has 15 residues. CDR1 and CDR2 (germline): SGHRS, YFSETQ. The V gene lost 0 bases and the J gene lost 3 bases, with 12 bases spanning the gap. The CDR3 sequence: CASSLVGERHTEAFF. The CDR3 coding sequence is TGCGCCAGCAGCTTGGTCGGCGAGCGGCACACTGAAGCTTTCTTT.

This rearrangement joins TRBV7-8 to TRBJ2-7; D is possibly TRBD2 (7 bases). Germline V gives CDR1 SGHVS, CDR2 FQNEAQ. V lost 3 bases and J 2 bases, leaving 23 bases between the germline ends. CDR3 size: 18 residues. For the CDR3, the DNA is TGTGCCAGCAGCTTTAGTGTTAGGGAGGGGGGTATAGCCTACGAGCAGTACTTC. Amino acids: CASSFSVREGGIAYEQYF.

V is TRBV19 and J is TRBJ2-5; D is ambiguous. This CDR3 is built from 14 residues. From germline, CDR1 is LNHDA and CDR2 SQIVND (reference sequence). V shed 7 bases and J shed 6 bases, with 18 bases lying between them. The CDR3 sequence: CASKATLGLQTQYF. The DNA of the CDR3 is TGTGCCAGTAAGGCGACCCTGGGCTTGCAGACCCAGTACTTC.

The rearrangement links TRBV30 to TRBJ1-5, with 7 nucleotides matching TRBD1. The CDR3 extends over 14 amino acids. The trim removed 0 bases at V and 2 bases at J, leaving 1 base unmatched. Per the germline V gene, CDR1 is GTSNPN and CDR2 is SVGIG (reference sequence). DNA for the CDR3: TGTGCCTGGAGTGTTACAGGGGGCAATCAGCCCCAGCATTTT. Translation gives CAWSVTGGNQPQHF.

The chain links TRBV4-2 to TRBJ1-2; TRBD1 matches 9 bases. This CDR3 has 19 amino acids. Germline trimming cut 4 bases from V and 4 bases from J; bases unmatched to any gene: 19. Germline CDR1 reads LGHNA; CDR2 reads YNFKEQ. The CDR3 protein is CASSPSTTGGSRRGYGYTF. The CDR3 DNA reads TGTGCCAGCAGCCCTTCGACGACAGGGGGTTCTCGGCGAGGCTATGGCTACACCTTC.

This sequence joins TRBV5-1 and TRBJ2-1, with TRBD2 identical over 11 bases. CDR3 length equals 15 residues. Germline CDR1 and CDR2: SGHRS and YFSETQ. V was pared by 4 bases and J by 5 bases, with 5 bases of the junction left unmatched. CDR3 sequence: CASSPGTSGHNEQFF. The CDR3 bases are TGCGCCAGCAGCCCGGGGACTAGCGGCCACAATGAGCAGTTCTTC.

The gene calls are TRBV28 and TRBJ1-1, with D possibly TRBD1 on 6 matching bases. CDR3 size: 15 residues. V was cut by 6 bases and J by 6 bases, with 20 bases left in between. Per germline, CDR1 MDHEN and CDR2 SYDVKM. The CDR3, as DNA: TGTGCCAGCAGCCTAGGGGGGAATAGGGTAGCTGAAGCTTTCTTT. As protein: CASSLGGNRVAEAFF.

Here the CDR3 DNA reads TGTGCCAGCAGCTTGGCCCCGGGACAGGGTTACGAGCAGTACTTC. It specifies CASSLAPGQGYEQYF. V is TRBV13 and J is TRBJ2-7, with 9 nucleotides matching TRBD1. There are 15 residues in the CDR3. J gave up 4 bases and V 3 bases, and 7 bases lay outside the gene matches. From germline, CDR1 is PRHDT and CDR2 FYEKMQ (reference sequence).

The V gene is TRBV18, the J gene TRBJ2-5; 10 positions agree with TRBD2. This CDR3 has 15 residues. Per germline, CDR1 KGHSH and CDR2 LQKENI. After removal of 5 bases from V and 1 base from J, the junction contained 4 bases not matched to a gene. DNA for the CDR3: TGTGCCAGCTCATCTAGCGGGGGACGCCAAGAGACCCAGTACTTC. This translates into CASSSSGGRQETQYF.

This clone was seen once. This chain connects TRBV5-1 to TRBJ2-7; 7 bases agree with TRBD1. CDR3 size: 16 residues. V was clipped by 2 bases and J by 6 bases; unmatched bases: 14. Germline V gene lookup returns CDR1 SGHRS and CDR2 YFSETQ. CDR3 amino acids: CASSFVIATGVGEQYF. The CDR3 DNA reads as TGCGCCAGCAGCTTCGTAATTGCCACAGGGGTAGGCGAGCAGTACTTC.

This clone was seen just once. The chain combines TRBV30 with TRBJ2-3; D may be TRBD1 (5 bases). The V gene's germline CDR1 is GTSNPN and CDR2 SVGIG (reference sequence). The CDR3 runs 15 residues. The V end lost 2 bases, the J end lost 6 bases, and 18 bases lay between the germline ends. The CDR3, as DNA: TGTGCCTGGAGTCGAAATCCTACAGGTGCCGATACGCAGTATTTT. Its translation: CAWSRNPTGADTQYF.

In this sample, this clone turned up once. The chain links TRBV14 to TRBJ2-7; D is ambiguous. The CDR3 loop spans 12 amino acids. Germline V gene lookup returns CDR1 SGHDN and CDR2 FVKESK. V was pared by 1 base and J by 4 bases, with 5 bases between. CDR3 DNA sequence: TGTGCCAGCAGCCAAGCAGCGTACGAGCAGTACTTC. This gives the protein CASSQAAYEQYF.